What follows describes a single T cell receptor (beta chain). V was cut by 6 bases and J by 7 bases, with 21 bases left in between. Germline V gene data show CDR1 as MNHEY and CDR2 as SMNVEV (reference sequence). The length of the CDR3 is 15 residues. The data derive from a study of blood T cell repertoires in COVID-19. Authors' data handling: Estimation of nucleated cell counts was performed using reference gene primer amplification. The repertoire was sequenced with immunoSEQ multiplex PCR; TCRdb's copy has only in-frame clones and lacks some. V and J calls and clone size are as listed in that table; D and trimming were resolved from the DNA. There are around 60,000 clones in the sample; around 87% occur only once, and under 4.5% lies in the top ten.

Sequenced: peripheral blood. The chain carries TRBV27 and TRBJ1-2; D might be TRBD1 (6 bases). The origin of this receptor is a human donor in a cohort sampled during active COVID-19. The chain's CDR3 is CASRPSGAGASGYTF. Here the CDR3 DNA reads TGTGCCAGCAGACCTAGCGGGGCAGGGGCTAGTGGCTACACCTTC.